Here is one T cell receptor beta chain with its context. What antigen it recognizes has not been identified. Per-base quality was not reported, and no clone a single base away is much larger than it. In total, roughly 670 healthy bone marrow donors made up the cohort. All cohort members were sampled while nominally healthy, although unrecorded immune exposures were likely present. The donor tested CMV seropositive, placing the donor among the approximately 290 seropositive members of the cohort. Each donor provided a peripheral blood sample, and peripheral blood mononuclear cells were used for TCR beta sequencing. The Qiagen DNeasy Blood Extraction Kit was used to extract genomic DNA from the blood cell samples. This sample was included in a study of cytomegalovirus exposure and HLA in healthy donors listed by TCRdb under 2017. Turning to the overall study: In an earlier analysis of roughly 590 of the donors, under 300 Gb of sequence data and 100 million or so unique TCR beta sequences from about 190 million T cells were reported. About 320 gigabases of sequencing data and 70 million to 100 million unique TCR sequences were included in an early release covering around 650 HLA-typed donors. Among the roughly 400 genotyped donors, roughly 80% belonged to the genetic ancestry cluster associated with self-reported Caucasian donors. The study aimed to test whether cataloging public T cell receptors could reveal signatures of past pathogen exposure. Using immunosequencing, the study profiled T cell repertoires from 550 to 750 subjects and related those repertoires to cytomegalovirus serostatus. In addition to the first cohort of roughly 670 subjects, a separate validation cohort of approximately 130 different subjects was used. High-throughput TCR immunosequencing, statistical association of individual TCRs with disease status, and machine learning were combined to predict cytomegalovirus infection status. In a later analysis, previously published TCR beta repertoires from 550 to 700 donors were re-analyzed and high-resolution HLA genotyping was added so that TCR occurrence patterns could be studied. Rather than drawing on any new phenotypic data, the later analysis identified candidate immune exposures from TCR beta sequences and the way those sequences occurred across donors. An earlier analysis of around 640 of the donors used high-throughput TCR beta sequencing to judge whether each TCR beta V gene segment behaved as functional or pseudogenic. Donor age, sex, ethnicity and CMV serostatus were compiled alongside the repertoire data. A later genetic analysis used genome-wide SNP genotypes for about three fifths of the 666 donors, treating that subset as a discovery cohort. Every repertoire in the discovery cohort had been generated on one and the same sequencing platform. HLA typing covered class I and class II loci at four-digit resolution. The number of donors typed differed by locus, with roughly 620-640 for A, B, C, DRB1 and DQB1, 522 for DQA1, 600 to 610 for DPA1, and around 430 for DPB1. Because of strong linkage in the cohort, roughly five DR-DQ haplotypes were treated as single units for association and clustering. Among roughly 370 genotyped donors of the cohort, an average of around 240,000 unique TCR beta nucleotide sequences were sequenced per donor, 15% to 20% of them non-productive. What the authors observed across the whole study: In a later analysis, HLA-associated TCR beta chains showed more clonal expansion and lower generation probabilities than non-associated chains that were equally common. Specific HLA alleles were associated with roughly 17,000 TCR beta sequences at a false discovery rate of 0.05 in a later analysis. According to a later analysis, most CMV-associated TCR beta chains appeared to be HLA-restricted, and the HLA associations seemed to be driven largely by CMV exposure. An earlier analysis of 587 of the donors showed that most TCR beta V segments appeared in productive rearrangements either about 87% or about 30% of the time, which broadly matched IMGT annotations. Because HLA typing was missing for some donors at each locus, association tests included only the typed subset. When HLA alleles, especially DR and DQ, strongly co-occurred, attributing TCR associations to individual alleles was difficult. The only immune exposure information available for the cohort was CMV serostatus. The authors suggested that the approach could potentially be generalized to other disease states and immunological phenotypes. A total of 164 TCR beta chains were listed by the study as associated with cytomegalovirus. Compared with the roughly 710-donor mean, donors in an Asian-associated ancestry cluster had fewer N-insertions in productive TCRs, according to a later genetic analysis. Correlated functional status among segregating V segments might reflect linkage disequilibrium, but an unknown experimental factor could not be ruled out. Sequencing depth was assumed to be roughly uniform across donors in the presence/absence analyses, though that assumption may not hold. A further reported finding was that TCR beta sequences accurately predicted the HLA-A and HLA-B alleles for most subjects in the first cohort. Approximately 16 rarely observed V segments, including chromosome 9 orphons, were excluded from the earlier analysis of about 610 of the donors because counts were too low. Most TCR sequences were seen in very few donors, while some public TCRs were found in many individuals. A group of highly shared sequence variants was considered likely to be a technical artifact of the sequencing pipeline. A few of the identified cytomegalovirus-associated TCR beta chains were confirmed in vitro to be specific for cytomegalovirus antigens. In a later analysis, several top co-occurrence clusters were reported to appear linked to parvovirus B19, influenza, CMV and Epstein-Barr virus. According to a later analysis, TCR association rates differed among HLA loci, with DRB1 alleles showing the most associated TCRs and HLA-C alleles showing the fewest. V-gene and J-gene trimming of TCR beta chains was associated with a missense DCLRE1C variant in a later genetic analysis, and the association was replicated in an independent cohort. In this cohort, only TCR beta chains were sequenced, and detectable features were limited by the absence of alpha or paired-chain data. The classifier was reported to diagnose cytomegalovirus status with high specificity and sensitivity in both the original and validation cohorts.

Library preparation used the immunoSEQ multiplex PCR assay. A mixture of 60 forward primers for TCR Vbeta segments and 13 reverse primers for TCR Jbeta segments was used in the multiplex PCR. The CDR3 region of rearranged TCR beta genes was amplified from genomic DNA by a multiplex PCR assay. On the Illumina HiSeq System, the amplified TCR beta libraries were sequenced as 87-base-pair reads. Turning to the authors' computational methods: In a later analysis, tens of millions of unique TCR beta chains were counted across the approximately 640 repertoires, and about 10 million of these chains were shared by at least two donors. A nearest-neighbor algorithm error-corrected the raw reads and collapsed the reads into unique sequences, merging closely related sequences to remove PCR and sequencing errors. Alignment of CDR3 sequences to IMGT reference sequences was used to assign V, D and J gene segments. For a sequence to be retained, at least a six-nucleotide match to both a V gene segment and a J gene segment was required. Rearrangements were called productive when the CDR3 lacked stop codons and stayed in frame with V and J; all others were non-productive. CDR3 was defined according to IMGT convention as the region running from the second conserved V-encoded cysteine to the conserved J-encoded phenylalanine. The earlier analysis of some 550 of the donors excluded any sequence lacking an unambiguous match to a single V gene segment. An earlier analysis of roughly 590 of the donors called V segments functional above 56.7% productive rearrangements and segregating when the between-donor standard deviation exceeded 5%. A statistical classification framework was built to diagnose cytomegalovirus status from the catalog of TCR beta chain sequences. In a later analysis, V and J genes were assigned by comparing TCR nucleotide sequences against IMGT/GENE-DB human TR gene sequences. In a later analysis, CDR3 sequences and most-parsimonious VDJ recombination scenarios were assigned using the TCRdist pipeline. In a later analysis, each TCR beta chain was defined by its CDR3 amino acid sequence together with its V-gene family, and reads lacking a unique V-gene family were excluded. To address suspected cross-contamination and a sequencing artifact, a later analysis removed several hundred highly shared, low-generation-probability nucleotide sequences. In a later analysis, a clonal expansion index for each public chain was calculated from normalized within-repertoire ranks of inferred template counts. A later analysis computed generation probabilities with a VDJ recombination model fitted to out-of-frame rearrangements, and checked the results against IGoR. In a later analysis, TCR-TCR, TCR-HLA and TCR-CMV co-occurrence was scored with hypergeometric tests, and a repertoire-size bias correction was applied to TCR pairs. To estimate false discovery rates, a later analysis permuted the HLA or CMV assignments 20 times. A later analysis grouped co-occurring TCRs with DBSCAN, adding TCRdist sequence similarity when clustering within HLA-allele-positive subsets. For co-occurrence clustering, repertoires with fewer than 30,000 or more than 120,000 public chains were excluded, along with four to six repertoires with anomalous nucleotide sharing. The table comes from immuneACCESS by way of TCRdb, which keeps in-frame sequences with V and J called. Part of the clones is missing from these tables; in studies checked, under half for an unresolved V gene and the rest for unknown reasons. That table gives V, J and clone size, and the DNA gave D and trimming. The sample yields roughly 100,000 clones; roughly 70% were counted once. Roughly 11% of the sample comes from the top ten.

Sample: PBMCs. The clonotype comes from a man in his forties or fifties in good health and CMV-seropositive.

The CDR3 protein: CASCTGTRRETQYF. The DNA sequence reads TGTGCCAGCTGTACAGGGACTAGAAGAGAGACCCAGTACTTC. The sequence is built from TRBV6-5 and TRBJ2-5; TRBD2 agrees with 8 junctional bases. The CDR3 spans 14 residues, from the cysteine through the phenylalanine. CDR3 DNA is the only sequence kept; it has 42 bases, read in frame from the first base. CDR1 and CDR2 are read off the germline V gene as MNHEY and SVGAGI. Trimming leaves V shorter by 8 bases and J shorter by 4 bases, with the junction holding 9 bases beyond the gene matches.